The 27 T cell receptor beta chains listed next were all sequenced from one sample in a study of CD8 T cells in ankylosing spondylitis. General observations from the study: Characteristic of ankylosing spondylitis blood, it appeared, was a TCR beta motif comprising roughly 8 highly homologous variants.

TCRdb reprocessed the 5' RACE reads with MiXCR, giving one entry per CDR3 protein. The data hold 650,000 to 800,000 distinct CDR3 sequences, with around 20% observed a single time. Antigens for these TCRs are unknown. Sequencing was done on a sample of blood, either unsorted or a sorted T cell fraction (not recorded which). The receptors were sampled from a male donor with ankylosing spondylitis.

This clonotype has just a few counts. This sequence joins TRBV20-1 and TRBJ2-7; 7 nucleotides agree with TRBD1. The length of the CDR3 is 13 residues. Germline V CDR1 and CDR2: DFQATT, SNEGSKA (reference sequence). The J segment lost 3 bases and the V segment lost 6 bases, leaving 8 bases of the junction unmatched. CDR3 in amino acids: CSARTGTDYEQYF. CDR3 DNA sequence: TGCAGTGCCCGGACAGGAACCGACTACGAGCAGTACTTC.

The chain recombines TRBV2 with TRBJ2-7; 13 bases match TRBD2. Germline V CDR1 and CDR2: SNHLY, FYNNEI. Unmatched junction bases numbered 10, after V lost 4 bases and J lost 7 bases. CDR3 size: 16 residues. The CDR3 here is CASSAQGGLAGNEQYF. The CDR3 coding sequence is TGTGCCAGCAGTGCGCAAGGGGGACTAGCGGGAAATGAGCAGTACTTC.

This clonotype was picked up a small number of times. The chain uses TRBV10-3 and TRBJ2-1; D remains ambiguous. CDR1 is ENHRY, CDR2 SYGVKD, per germline. V was cut by 10 bases and J by 9 bases, with 13 bases left in between. The CDR3 contains 11 residues. The CDR3 bases are TGTGCCACCCGAGTGAGTGGTGAGCAGTTCTTC. This codes for CATRVSGEQFF.

This clonotype was seen a handful of times. The V gene is TRBV29-1, the J gene TRBJ2-7; 7 nucleotides line up with TRBD1. The CDR3 has 14 residues. V was clipped by 5 bases and J by 0 bases; unmatched bases: 7. Germline V gene data show CDR1 as SQVTM and CDR2 as ANQGSEA. CDR3 DNA: TGCAGCGTTTTATCCGGGACAGCCTCCTACGAGCAGTACTTC. Amino acid sequence: CSVLSGTASYEQYF.

The chain carries TRBV7-9 and TRBJ2-3; D possibly uses TRBD1 or TRBD2 (6 bases each). Germline CDR1 reads SEHNR; CDR2 reads FQNEAQ (reference sequence). This CDR3 comprises 15 residues. V was clipped by 5 bases and J by 0 bases, with 12 bases between them. The CDR3 bases are TGTGCCAGCAGCCATTGGAGGGGGAGCACAGATACGCAGTATTTT. Protein: CASSHWRGSTDTQYF.

This sequence joins TRBV20-1 and TRBJ2-7, with 8 nucleotides matching TRBD1. Germline lookup yields CDR1 DFQATT and CDR2 SNEGSKA (reference sequence). The CDR3 covers 16 residues. CDR3 sequence (DNA): TGCAGCGTACGATCTACCGGGACAGGAAAACCCTACGAGCAGTACTTC. Its protein product is CSVRSTGTGKPYEQYF.

The sample holds a few counts of this clonotype. This chain links TRBV6-5 with TRBJ1-2, with 7 bases aligning to TRBD1. V shed 2 bases and J 1 base; nucleotides not matched to a gene: 10. The CDR3 runs to 17 residues. From germline, CDR1 is MNHEY and CDR2 SVGAGI. This CDR3 is CASSYKGASLGNYGYTF. The CDR3, as DNA: TGTGCCAGCAGTTACAAGGGGGCCTCTTTGGGTAACTATGGCTACACCTTC.

The J gene is TRBJ2-1, the V gene TRBV4-1; TRBD2 might be the D (6 bases). CDR1 is MGHRA and CDR2 is YSYEKL in the germline V gene. The length of the CDR3 is 13 residues. The V end was cut by 1 base, the J end by 8 bases, with 9 bases between. This chain's CDR3 is CASSQVWGDEQFF. In DNA, the CDR3 is TGCGCCAGCAGCCAAGTTTGGGGGGATGAGCAGTTCTTC.

This chain joins TRBV2 and TRBJ2-7; TRBD2 aligns across 7 bases. Unmatched junction bases numbered 11, after V lost 6 bases and J lost 3 bases. The length of the CDR3 is 15 residues. The V gene's germline CDR1 is SNHLY and CDR2 FYNNEI. The CDR3 is CASSNGGSRSYEQYF. The CDR3, as DNA: TGTGCCAGCAGCAACGGGGGGTCGAGAAGCTACGAGCAGTACTTC.

This clonotype was counted between two and nine times. V gene TRBV28 combines with J gene TRBJ2-3; 7 positions agree with TRBD2. The CDR3 is made up of 16 amino acids. From germline, CDR1 is MDHEN and CDR2 SYDVKM. V was pared by 1 base and J by 2 bases, with 6 bases of the junction left unmatched. The CDR3 protein is CASSLLGGSPTDTQYF. In DNA form, the CDR3 reads TGTGCCAGCAGTTTATTGGGCGGGAGCCCCACAGATACGCAGTATTTT. The whole variable domain, remainder taken from reference TRBV28 and TRBJ2-3, is DVKVTQSSRYLVKRTGEKVFLECVQDMDHENMFWYRQDPGLGLRLIYFSYDVKMKEKGDIPEGYSVSREKKERFSLILESASTNQTSMYLCASSLLGGSPTDTQYFGPGTRLTVL.

CDR3 nucleotide sequence: TGTGCCAGCAGCCCTTTTTTACGGGCCACCGATACGCAGTATTTT. It yields the protein CASSPFLRATDTQYF. The rearrangement joins TRBV27 to TRBJ2-3; D unresolved. Germline V gene lookup returns CDR1 MNHEY and CDR2 SMNVEV (reference sequence). V lost 6 bases to trimming and J lost 6 bases, with 19 bases between them. There are 15 residues in the CDR3.

This clonotype has at least ten counts. J is TRBJ2-3 and V is TRBV29-1, with TRBD2 as a possible D gene (6 bases). Deletions cut 0 bases from V and 4 bases from J, with 14 bases between. Per the germline V gene, CDR1 is SQVTM and CDR2 is ANQGSEA. This CDR3 is built from 15 residues. CDR3 nucleotides: TGCAGCGTTGAAGAAGAGGGAGGTTTGGCAGATACGCAGTATTTT. Its translation: CSVEEEGGLADTQYF.

The table lists this clonotype with a few counts. The J gene is TRBJ2-6, the V gene TRBV20-1, with D possibly TRBD1 on 5 matching bases. Germline V lookup: CDR1 DFQATT, CDR2 SNEGSKA (reference sequence). This CDR3 spans 13 amino acids. CDR3: CSADRTGANVLTF. In DNA, the CDR3 is TGCAGCGCTGACAGAACTGGGGCCAACGTCCTGACTTTC.

The chain employs TRBV10-2 and TRBJ1-2; D unresolved. Trimming took 0 bases from V and 7 from J, leaving 12 bases between them. The CDR3 loop spans 14 amino acids. Looked up from germline, CDR1 is WSHSY and CDR2 is SAAADI. CDR3 region: CASSESLAFFGYTF. CDR3 coding DNA: TGCGCCAGCAGTGAGTCTTTGGCCTTTTTTGGCTACACCTTC.

In its sample, this clonotype was seen a few times. The chain has TRBV18 and TRBJ2-3, with unresolved D. The germline CDR1 and CDR2 sequences are KGHSH and LQKENI. V lost 0 bases to trimming and J lost 6 bases, with 7 bases between them. There are 13 residues in the CDR3. DNA of the CDR3: TGTGCCAGCTCACCACCACAAGCGGATACGCAGTATTTT. As protein: CASSPPQADTQYF.

The gene calls are TRBV4-2 and TRBJ1-2; possibly TRBD1 for D (6 bases). Germline loops: CDR1 LGHNA, CDR2 YNFKEQ. The CDR3 is made up of 16 amino acids. V shed 1 base and J shed 3 bases, with 15 bases lying between them. CDR3 residues: CASSQVSGAVDYGYTF. The CDR3 coding sequence is TGTGCCAGCAGCCAAGTATCGGGGGCGGTTGACTATGGCTACACCTTC.

V gene TRBV6-1 combines with J gene TRBJ1-5; TRBD1 matches 7 bases. The CDR3 spans 13 residues. V was pared by 6 bases and J by 4 bases, with 3 bases of the junction left unmatched. Germline assignment: CDR1 MNHNS and CDR2 SASEGT. The CDR3 nucleotides read TGTGCCAGCAGAGGGACAGTGAATCAGCCCCAGCATTTT. Its protein is CASRGTVNQPQHF.

This clonotype was observed a few times. The chain carries TRBV30 and TRBJ2-7; 7 nucleotides align to TRBD1. Germline V gene lookup returns CDR1 GTSNPN and CDR2 SVGIG (reference sequence). The junction had 5 bases not matched to a gene; V was cut back by 3 bases and J by 3 bases. This CDR3 region has 13 residues. The CDR3 DNA is TGTGCCTGGAGGAACAGGGGTAGCTACGAGCAGTACTTC. Protein product: CAWRNRGSYEQYF.

The rearrangement joins TRBV11-2 to TRBJ2-3; 8 bases map to TRBD2. The CDR3 sequence is 16 residues long. Germline V gene lookup returns CDR1 SGHAT and CDR2 FQNNGV. Trimming removed 2 bases from V and 8 bases from J; junction bases left unmatched: 12. This chain's CDR3 is CASSLRGGTSAGTQYF. The CDR3 DNA is TGTGCCAGCAGCTTACGCGGGGGGACCTCCGCAGGTACGCAGTATTTT.

This clonotype has more than one count but fewer than ten. The CDR3 DNA sequence: TGTGCCAGCAGCCACCGAGGGGGGGCGTTTAATCCAGCTTTCTTT. Protein: CASSHRGGAFNPAFF. The chain links TRBV7-2 to TRBJ1-1, with D maybe TRBD1 (6 bases). CDR1 is SGHTA and CDR2 is FQGNSA in the germline V gene. V was trimmed by 5 bases and J by 10 bases, leaving 23 bases between them. This CDR3 spans 15 amino acids.

This chain uses TRBV20-1 with TRBJ1-5; TRBD1 aligns across 7 bases. The CDR3 sequence is 13 residues long. Germline V lookup: CDR1 DFQATT, CDR2 SNEGSKA (reference sequence). Unmatched junction bases numbered 9, after V lost 6 bases and J lost 7 bases. For the CDR3, the DNA is TGCAGTGCCACCCTCGGAGGGGGCCAGCCCCAGCATTTT. Translating gives CSATLGGGQPQHF.

This clonotype was counted a few times. V gene TRBV10-2 combines with J gene TRBJ2-1; the match to TRBD2 covers 7 bases. The germline CDR1 and CDR2 sequences are WSHSY and SAAADI. This CDR3 is built from 14 residues. The trim removed 7 bases at V and 2 bases at J, leaving 5 bases unmatched. CDR3 sequence reads: CASTGLVTYNEQFF. The CDR3 nucleotides read TGCGCCAGCACCGGACTAGTTACCTACAATGAGCAGTTCTTC.

The V and J genes are TRBV7-2 and TRBJ2-6, with D perhaps matching TRBD1 (6 bases). Germline V lookup: CDR1 SGHTA, CDR2 FQGNSA. This CDR3 has 17 amino acids. Trimming shortened V by 1 base and J by 4 bases, and 14 bases separated the two germline ends. Here the CDR3 DNA reads TGTGCCAGCAGCTTAGAGGCTAACAGGGTGGGGGCCAACGTCCTGACTTTC. Translating gives CASSLEANRVGANVLTF.

The gene calls are TRBV15 and TRBJ1-1; TRBD1 is a possible D gene (6 bases). CDR3 size: 14 residues. V lost 0 bases to trimming and J lost 4 bases, with 9 bases between them. Germline CDR1 and CDR2: LNHNV and YYDKDF (reference sequence). The CDR3 DNA reads TGTGCCACCAGCAGAGATTTCAGGGGCACTGAAGCTTTCTTT. The encoded protein is CATSRDFRGTEAFF.

The chain has TRBV29-1 and TRBJ2-1, with unresolved D. This CDR3 region has 15 residues. V was cut by 6 bases and J by 5 bases, with 20 bases left in between. Per the germline V gene, CDR1 is SQVTM and CDR2 is ANQGSEA. CDR3: CSVGLPQRSNNEQFF. The CDR3 bases are TGCAGCGTGGGTCTCCCACAGCGCTCTAACAATGAGCAGTTCTTC.

On this clonotype itself: The junction departs from the called germline gene at one end, perhaps through a read error. The chain is built from TRBV27 and TRBJ1-4; weak D call: TRBD1 (5 bases). The CDR3 runs 14 residues. Germline CDR1 MNHEY, CDR2 SMNVEV (reference sequence). Here the CDR3 reads CASSPDDSNKKLFF. CDR3 DNA: TGTGCCAGCAGTCCGGACGACAGTAATAAAAAACTGTTTTTT.

The table lists this clonotype with a few counts. This chain connects TRBV12-3 or TRBV12-4 to TRBJ1-1, with D perhaps TRBD1 (5 bases). This CDR3 contains 15 residues. Trimming removed 4 bases at V and 3 bases at J, with 15 bases between. CDR3 coding DNA: TGTGCCAGCAGTTCCTCTGTGTCCAGGGACACTGAAGCTTTCTTT. Amino acid sequence: CASSSSVSRDTEAFF.